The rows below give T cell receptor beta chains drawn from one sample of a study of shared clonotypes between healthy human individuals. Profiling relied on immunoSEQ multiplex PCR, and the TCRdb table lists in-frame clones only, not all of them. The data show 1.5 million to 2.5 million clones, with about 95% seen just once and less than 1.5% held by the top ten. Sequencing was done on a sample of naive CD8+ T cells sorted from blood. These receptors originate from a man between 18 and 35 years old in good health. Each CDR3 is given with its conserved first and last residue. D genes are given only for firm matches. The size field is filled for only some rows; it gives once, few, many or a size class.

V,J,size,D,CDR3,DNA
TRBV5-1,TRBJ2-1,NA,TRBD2,CASSFGLAGGYNEQFF,TGCGCCAGCAGCTTCGGACTAGCGGGGGGGTACAATGAGCAGTTCTTC
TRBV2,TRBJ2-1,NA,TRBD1,CASWTGELGPSYNEQFF,TGTGCCAGTTGGACAGGGGAATTGGGGCCCTCCTACAATGAGCAGTTCTTC
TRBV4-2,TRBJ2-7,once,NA,CASSQETYPYEQYF,TGTGCCAGCAGCCAAGAAACTTACCCCTACGAGCAGTACTTC
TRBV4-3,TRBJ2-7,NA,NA,CASSQSRDLYYEQYF,TGCGCCAGCAGCCAATCCCGGGACTTGTACTACGAGCAGTACTTC
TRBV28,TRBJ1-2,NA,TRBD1,CASSFQGGSNYGYTF,TGTGCCAGCAGTTTTCAGGGGGGTTCTAACTATGGCTACACCTTC
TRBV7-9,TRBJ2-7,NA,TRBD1,CASSAAGTGYEQYF,TGTGCCAGCAGCGCGGCCGGGACAGGCTACGAGCAGTACTTC
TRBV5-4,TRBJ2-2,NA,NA,CASSKGPPLTGELFF,TGTGCCAGCAGCAAGGGACCGCCGTTGACCGGGGAGCTGTTTTTT
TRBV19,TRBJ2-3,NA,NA,CASPSGVSTDTQYF,TGTGCCAGTCCCTCAGGCGTTAGCACAGATACGCAGTATTTT
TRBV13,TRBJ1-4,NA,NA,CASSVVGTNEKLFF,TGTGCCAGCAGCGTCGTAGGGACTAATGAAAAACTGTTTTTT
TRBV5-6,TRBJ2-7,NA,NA,CASSPWSFQIEQYF,TGTGCCAGCAGTCCTTGGTCGTTCCAGATCGAGCAGTACTTC
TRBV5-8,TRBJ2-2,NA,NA,CASSPRDKRTGELFF,TGTGCCAGCAGCCCCAGGGACAAGCGGACCGGGGAGCTGTTTTTT
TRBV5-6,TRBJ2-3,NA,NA,CASSFLIYSDTQYF,TGTGCCAGCAGCTTCCTAATATATTCAGATACGCAGTATTTT
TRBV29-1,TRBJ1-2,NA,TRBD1,CSVGGPQTGEGYGYTF,TGCAGCGTTGGGGGGCCCCAGACAGGGGAGGGATATGGCTACACCTTC
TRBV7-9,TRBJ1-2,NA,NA,CASSSEEPFYGYTF,TGTGCCAGCAGCTCGGAAGAACCGTTCTATGGCTACACCTTC
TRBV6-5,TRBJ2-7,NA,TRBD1,CASSLGQGLTYEQYF,TGTGCCAGCAGCCTCGGACAGGGCTTAACCTACGAGCAGTACTTC
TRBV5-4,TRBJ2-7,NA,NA,CASSLDLGVREQYF,TGTGCCAGCAGCTTGGACCTGGGCGTGAGGGAGCAGTACTTC
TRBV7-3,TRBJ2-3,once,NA,CASSLSPRGMRTDTQYF,TGTGCCAGCAGCTTAAGTCCTAGGGGGATGCGTACAGATACGCAGTATTTT
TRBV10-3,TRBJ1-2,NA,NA,CATDLGSPLRYGYTF,TGTGCCACCGATTTGGGTAGTCCTCTCAGATATGGCTACACCTTC
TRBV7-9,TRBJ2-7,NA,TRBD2,CASSPTGLAEPSYEQYF,TGTGCCAGCAGCCCGACGGGACTAGCGGAACCATCCTACGAGCAGTACTTC
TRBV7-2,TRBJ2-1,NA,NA,CASSLGVAVPLRDEQFF,TGTGCCAGCAGCTTAGGAGTAGCGGTCCCCCTAAGGGATGAGCAGTTCTTC
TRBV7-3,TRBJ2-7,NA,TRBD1,CASSFSQGAYEQYF,TGTGCCAGCAGCTTCAGTCAGGGGGCGTACGAGCAGTACTTC
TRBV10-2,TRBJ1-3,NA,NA,CASSEGQGSPGNTIYF,TGCGCCAGCAGTGAGGGGCAGGGGAGCCCTGGAAACACCATATATTTT
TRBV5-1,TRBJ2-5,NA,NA,CASHTWPQETQYF,TGCGCCAGCCACACCTGGCCCCAAGAGACCCAGTACTTC
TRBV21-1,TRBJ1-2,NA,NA,CASSSQNYGYTF,TGTGCCAGCAGCAGTCAGAACTATGGCTACACCTTC
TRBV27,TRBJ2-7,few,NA,CASSPSYEQYF,TGTGCCAGCAGTCCCTCCTACGAGCAGTACTTC
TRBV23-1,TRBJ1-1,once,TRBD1,CASSHSQGAQCEAFF,TGCGCCAGCAGTCATTCACAGGGGGCGCAATGCGAAGCTTTCTTT
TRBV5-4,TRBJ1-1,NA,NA,CASSFPYTEAFF,TGTGCCAGCAGCTTCCCTTACACTGAAGCTTTCTTT
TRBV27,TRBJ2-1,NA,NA,CASSSQAAYNEQFF,TGTGCCAGCAGTTCTCAGGCGGCCTACAATGAGCAGTTCTTC
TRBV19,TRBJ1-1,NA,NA,CASKHRANTEAFF,TGTGCCAGTAAGCACAGGGCGAACACTGAAGCTTTCTTT
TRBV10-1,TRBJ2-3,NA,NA,CASSGFVWGWGLSSTDTQYF,TGCGCCAGCAGTGGGTTTGTTTGGGGGTGGGGACTGTCTAGCACAGATACGCAGTATTTT
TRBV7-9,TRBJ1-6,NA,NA,CASSPANSPLHF,TGTGCCAGCAGCCCGGCAAATTCACCCCTCCACTTT
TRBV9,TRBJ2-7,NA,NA,CASSPRYEQYF,TGTGCCAGCAGCCCACGGTACGAGCAGTACTTC
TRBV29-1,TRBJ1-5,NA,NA,CSVGDNQPQHF,TGCAGCGTAGGAGACAATCAGCCCCAGCATTTT
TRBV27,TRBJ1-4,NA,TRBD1,CASSLSGQGEKLFF,TGTGCCAGCAGTTTATCCGGACAGGGTGAAAAACTGTTTTTT
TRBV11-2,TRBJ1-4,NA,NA,CASSSVSDGSTNEKLFF,TGTGCCAGCAGCTCGGTTTCGGACGGATCAACTAATGAAAAACTGTTTTTT
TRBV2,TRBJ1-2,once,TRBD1,CASKVFKTGEGYGYTF,TGTGCCAGCAAAGTGTTCAAAACAGGGGAGGGCTATGGCTACACCTTC
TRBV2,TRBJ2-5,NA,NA,CATLLGETQYF,TGTGCCACCCTCTTGGGAGAGACCCAGTACTTC
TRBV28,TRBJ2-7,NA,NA,CASSLRGRRSYEQYF,TGTGCCAGCAGTTTACGGGGGCGCCGGTCCTACGAGCAGTACTTC
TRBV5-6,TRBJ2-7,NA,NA,CASSLEGRHYYEQYF,TGTGCCAGCAGCTTGGAGGGCCGACATTACTACGAGCAGTACTTC
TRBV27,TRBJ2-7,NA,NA,CASSPDGAYEQYF,TGTGCCAGCAGTCCCGATGGGGCCTACGAGCAGTACTTC
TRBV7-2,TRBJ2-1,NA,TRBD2,CASSLEALWREGYYEQFF,TGTGCCAGCAGCTTAGAGGCCCTCTGGCGGGAGGGGTATTATGAGCAGTTCTTC
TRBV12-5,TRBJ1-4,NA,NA,CASGKGEGTEKLFF,TGTGCTAGTGGTAAGGGGGAGGGGACTGAAAAACTGTTTTTT
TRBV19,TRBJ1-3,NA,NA,CASSIDRSGNTIYF,TGTGCCAGTAGTATTGACCGCTCTGGAAACACCATATATTTT
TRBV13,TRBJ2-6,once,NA,CASSWDGSSGANVLTF,TGTGCCAGCAGCTGGGACGGTAGCTCTGGGGCCAACGTCCTGACTTTC
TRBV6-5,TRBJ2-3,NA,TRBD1,CASRTGGESDTQYF,TGTGCCAGCAGGACAGGGGGCGAGTCAGATACGCAGTATTTT
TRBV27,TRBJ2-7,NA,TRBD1,CASSSDRADEQYF,TGTGCCAGCAGTTCCGACAGGGCGGACGAGCAGTACTTC
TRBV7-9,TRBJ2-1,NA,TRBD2,CASSSTLAGFNNEQFF,TGTGCCAGCAGCTCGACCCTAGCGGGGTTTAACAATGAGCAGTTCTTC
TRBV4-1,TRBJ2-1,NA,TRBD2,CASSQVGTIVHEQFF,TGCGCCAGCAGCCAAGTGGGGACTATTGTCCATGAGCAGTTCTTC
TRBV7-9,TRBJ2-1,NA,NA,CASSRVGFNEQFF,TGTGCCAGCAGCCGGGTGGGTTTTAATGAGCAGTTCTTC
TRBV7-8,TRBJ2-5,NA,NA,CASTTDLTGQGRQETQYF,TGTGCCAGCACCACCGACCTAACAGGGCAAGGCCGCCAAGAGACCCAGTACTTC
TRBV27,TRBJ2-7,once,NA,CASSLLGGAGEQYF,TGTGCCAGCAGTTTACTGGGGGGCGCGGGCGAGCAGTACTTC
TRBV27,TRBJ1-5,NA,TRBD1,CASSPTGTDNQPQHF,TGTGCCAGCAGTCCAACCGGGACAGACAATCAGCCCCAGCATTTT
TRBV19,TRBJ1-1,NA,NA,CASSIGPGSTEAFF,TGTGCCAGTAGTATAGGGCCGGGTAGTACTGAAGCTTTCTTT
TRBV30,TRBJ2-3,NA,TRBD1,CAWSVGQGTDTQYF,TGTGCCTGGAGTGTCGGACAGGGAACAGATACGCAGTATTTT